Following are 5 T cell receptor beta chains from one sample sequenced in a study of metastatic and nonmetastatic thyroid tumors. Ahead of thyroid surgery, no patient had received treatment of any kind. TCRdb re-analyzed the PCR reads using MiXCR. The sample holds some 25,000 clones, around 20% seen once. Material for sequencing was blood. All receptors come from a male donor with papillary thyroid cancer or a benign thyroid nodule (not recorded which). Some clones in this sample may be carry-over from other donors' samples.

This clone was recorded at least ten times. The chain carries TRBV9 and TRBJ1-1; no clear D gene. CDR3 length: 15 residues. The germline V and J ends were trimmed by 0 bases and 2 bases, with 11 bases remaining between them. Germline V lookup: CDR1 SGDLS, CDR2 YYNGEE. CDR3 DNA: TGTGCCAGCAGCGTAGCTATAGGCGAAAACACTGAAGCTTTCTTT. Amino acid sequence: CASSVAIGENTEAFF.

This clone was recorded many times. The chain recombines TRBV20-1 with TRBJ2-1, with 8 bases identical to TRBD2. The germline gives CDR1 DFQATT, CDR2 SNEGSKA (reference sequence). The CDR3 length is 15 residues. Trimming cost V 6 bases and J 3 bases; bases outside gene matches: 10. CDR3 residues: CSAPPGTSVYNEQFF. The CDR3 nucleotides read TGCAGTGCCCCCCCTGGGACTAGTGTCTACAATGAGCAGTTCTTC.

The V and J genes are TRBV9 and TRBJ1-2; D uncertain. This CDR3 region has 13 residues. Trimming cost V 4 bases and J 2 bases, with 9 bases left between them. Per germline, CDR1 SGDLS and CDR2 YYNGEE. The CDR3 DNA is TGTGCCAGCAGCCTGACGAAGAACTATGGCTACACCTTC. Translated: CASSLTKNYGYTF.

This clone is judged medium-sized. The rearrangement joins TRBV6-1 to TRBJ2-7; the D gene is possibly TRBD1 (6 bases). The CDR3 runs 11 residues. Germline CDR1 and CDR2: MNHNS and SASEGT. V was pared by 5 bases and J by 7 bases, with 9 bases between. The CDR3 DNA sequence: TGTGCCAGCAGTTTGGGGGCGGAGCAGTACTTC. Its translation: CASSLGAEQYF.

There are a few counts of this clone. In nucleotides, the CDR3 is TGTGCCAGCAGTGTTCACAGGGGACCCGGGGAACATCCCCAGCATTTT. Residues: CASSVHRGPGEHPQHF. The J gene is TRBJ1-5, the V gene TRBV28, with TRBD1 matching over 7 bases. The length of the CDR3 is 16 residues. In germline, CDR1 is MDHEN, CDR2 SYDVKM. Trimming removed 5 bases from V and 10 bases from J; junction bases left unmatched: 17. Drawing the rest from reference TRBV28 and TRBJ1-5, the complete variable domain is DVKVTQSSRYLVKRTGEKVFLECVQDMDHENMFWYRQDPGLGLRLIYFSYDVKMKEKGDIPEGYSVSREKKERFSLILESASTNQTSMYLCASSVHRGPGEHPQHFGDGTRLSIL.